This T cell receptor beta chain was found in a study of shared clonotypes between healthy human individuals (TCRdb year 2020). About the investigation overall: The cohort comprised two women and a few men aged 18 to 49 years. Each donor's leukapheresis produced roughly between about 0.8 and 8.9 billion PBMCs. To estimate repertoire size and how much clonotype sharing occurs between individuals, the study deeply sequenced the blood TCR repertoires of five healthy adults. Per donor, three plates each were used for CD4 naive and CD4 memory, two for CD8 naive, and one for CD8 memory. Libraries were prepared and TCR repertoires were sequenced by different laboratories using diverse techniques, in order to increase sequencing depth and limit assay-specific biases.

V sheds 4 bases and J sheds 4 bases, leaving 14 bases between their ends. From the germline V gene, CDR1 is SGHDN and CDR2 is FVKESK. The CDR3 covers 15 residues, taking in both the cysteine and the phenylalanine. The CDR3 DNA has 45 bases and is translated from base 1. Broader findings and caveats from the paper: Naive subsets generally had larger estimated clonotype richness than memory subsets did. Sharing across several donors was observed for approximately 5% of naive CD4, less than 4% of naive CD8, around 2.5% of memory CD4, and roughly 0.4% of memory CD8 clonotypes. Only blood was sampled, and tissue TCR repertoires likely differ from those in blood. Incomplete sequencing was indicated by rarefaction of sorted-subset datasets, despite the large sequencing depth. Pairwise subsampling led to the expectation that sequencing depth would affect the degree of clonotype sharing among donors. The genetic and exposure-history diversity represented was limited by the small number of donors. Higher generation probabilities were observed for clonotypes shared by all four sorted-subset donors than for non-shared clonotypes.

TCR CDR3 regions were amplified from genomic DNA by multiplex PCR using the deep immunoSEQ assay. Genomic DNA extracted from each cell subset was distributed evenly over all wells of several immunoSEQ 96-well plates, and each plate served as one replicate. For sorted subsets, each replicate PCR was loaded with 200 to 250 ng genomic DNA, equivalent to 30,000 or so T cell genomes. The purified libraries were quantified using a Qubit 3.0 fluorometer, sized with a Bioanalyzer 2100, and then quantified again using the KAPA Library Quantification kit. Each immunoSEQ 96-well plate was sequenced on its own single-read 150-cycle Illumina NextSeq 550 flow cell. Turning to the authors' computational methods: The immunoSEQ output contained only junctional sequences without quality scores, so filtering could not match that applied to full-length reads. To assign V/J genes and CDR3, sequences were annotated against IMGT germline references using PyIR, a Python wrapper for IgBLAST v1.9. Any read was removed if the V/J assignment was weak (E-value above 1e-6), the CDR3 was missing, or the read contained stop codons, out-of-frame junctions, or ambiguous translated residues. A V3J clonotype was defined by an identical inferred V gene, J gene, and CDR3 amino acid sequence. Percentage overlap between repertoires was calculated by dividing the number of shared unique clonotypes by the size of the smaller repertoire. Richness of each repertoire was evaluated using RTK rarefaction, the Chao1 estimator, and Recon v2.1 estimates of unobserved clonotypes. OLGA was used to compute generation probabilities for all TCRbeta clonotypes that the gDNA method yielded from a handful of donors. Here the immuneACCESS table is served through TCRdb, limited to in-frame sequences with V and J called. Missing clones are a known gap in these copies; in checked studies unresolved V genes cover under half, and the rest lacks a known reason. V, J and clone size reflect that table, while D and trimming were determined from the DNA. This sample comprises some 630,000 clones, approximately 96% of them detected only once. Clones ranked in the top ten supply roughly 0.1% of the sample.

This clone showed up just once. The antigen it binds to is not known. Qualities for individual bases were not recorded, and no much larger clone is one base off. CD8 naive samples consisted of CD45RO-negative cells that were positively selected for CCR7, yielding a CD45RA+CCR7+ population without TemRA cells. Healthy HIV-negative adults with no recently reported acute infections or vaccinations were included as donors. Every donor was a Caucasian adult living in Nashville, Tennessee, USA. Blood was collected by leukapheresis, and PBMCs were isolated by Ficoll-Histopaque density gradient centrifugation and then cryopreserved in liquid nitrogen vapor phase. Analytical flow cytometry was used to check the purity and quantity of every magnetically sorted T cell population. Genomic DNA was isolated from every sorted fraction and measured by UV absorbance on a Nanodrop 2000c.

What was sequenced was naive CD8+ T cells sorted from blood. This sample's cell subset or site label indicates: CD45RA+CCR7+. The sequence was obtained from a woman aged 25 to 39 in good health. This chain is built from TRBV14 and TRBJ1-3, with a tentative D gene TRBD1 over 5 matching bases. The CDR3 region has the sequence CASSLFSGAGNTIYF. The DNA sequence is as follows: TGTGCCAGCAGCCTCTTTTCCGGGGCAGGAAACACCATATATTTT.